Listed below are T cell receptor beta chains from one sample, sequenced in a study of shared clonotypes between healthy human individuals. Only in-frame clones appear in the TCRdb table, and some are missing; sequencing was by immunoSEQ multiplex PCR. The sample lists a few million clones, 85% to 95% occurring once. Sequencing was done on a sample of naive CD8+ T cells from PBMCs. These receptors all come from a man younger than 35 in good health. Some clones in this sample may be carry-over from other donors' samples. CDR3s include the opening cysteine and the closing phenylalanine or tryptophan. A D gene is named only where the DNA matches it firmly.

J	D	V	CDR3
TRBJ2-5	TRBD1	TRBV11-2	CASSLDPTGGVLMETQYF
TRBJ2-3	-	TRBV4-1	CASSLFPVERDTQYF
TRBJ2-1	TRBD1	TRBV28	CASSFILGQGFNEQFF
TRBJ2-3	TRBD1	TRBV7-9	CASSSGQGKLTDTQYF
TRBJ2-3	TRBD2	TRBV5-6	CASSPTSGSGNTQYF
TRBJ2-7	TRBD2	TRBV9	CASSVASGLGSEQYF
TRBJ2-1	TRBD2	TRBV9	CASSVGGGANEQFF
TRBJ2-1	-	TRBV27	CASSFLVSFHNEQFF
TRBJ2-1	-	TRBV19	CATNSGPAAYNEQFF
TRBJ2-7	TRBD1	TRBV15	CATSVGQGYEQYF
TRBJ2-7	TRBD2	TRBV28	CASMLAGGSYEQYF
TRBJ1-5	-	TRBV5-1	CASSLGGYQPQHF
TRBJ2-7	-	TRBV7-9	CASSAGQRYEQYF
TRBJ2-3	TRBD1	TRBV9	CASSVVGQGLRDTQYF
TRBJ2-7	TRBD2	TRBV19	CASSAKRELRSEQYF
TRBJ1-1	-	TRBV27	CASSLSWRNTEAFF
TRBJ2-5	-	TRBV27	CASSSFSGLQETQYF
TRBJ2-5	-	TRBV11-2	CASRPRGEETQYF
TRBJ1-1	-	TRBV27	CASSSMYRNTEAFF
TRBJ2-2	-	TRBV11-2	CATSGTAGELFF
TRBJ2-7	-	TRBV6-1	CASRPSNSGEQYF
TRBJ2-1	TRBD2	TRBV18	CASSPPRLAGTYNEQFF
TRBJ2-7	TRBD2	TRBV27	CASSLLGLGRTYEQYF
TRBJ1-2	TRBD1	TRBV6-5	CASRPDRGPNYGYTF
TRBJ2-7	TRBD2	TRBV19	CASSPPRTSGSYEQYF
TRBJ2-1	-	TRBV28	CASSSDEQFF
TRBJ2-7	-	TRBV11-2	CASSTRTDSNEQYF
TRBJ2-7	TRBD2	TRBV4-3	CASSPTSGSAYEQYF
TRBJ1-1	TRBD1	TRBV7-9	CASSLPETGGGTEAFF
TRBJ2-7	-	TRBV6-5	CASSYSRAYEQYF
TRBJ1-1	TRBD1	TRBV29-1	CSVVYRGRANTEAFF
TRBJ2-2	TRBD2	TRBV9	CASSVGGGLAYAGELFF
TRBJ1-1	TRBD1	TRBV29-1	CSVTGGQQNTEAFF
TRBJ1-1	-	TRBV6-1	CASSEVGGLVFF
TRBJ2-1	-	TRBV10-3	CAISEEMRPNEQFF
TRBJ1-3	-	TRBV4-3	CASSQGTTSGNTIYF
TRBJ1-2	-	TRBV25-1	CASTGILVTF
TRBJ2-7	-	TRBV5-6	CASSPGGSGYEQYF
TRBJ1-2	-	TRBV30	CAWSPTGSGGYTF
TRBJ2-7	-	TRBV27	CASSFGGNYEQYF
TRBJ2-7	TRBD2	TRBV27	CASSSAGGPYEQYF
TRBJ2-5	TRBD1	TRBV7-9	CASSRTGSQETQYF
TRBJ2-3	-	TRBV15	CATSRDLEGTGTQYF
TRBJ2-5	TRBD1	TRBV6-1	CASSEWYRDREETQYF
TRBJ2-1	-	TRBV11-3	CASSLDIREQFF
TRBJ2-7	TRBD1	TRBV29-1	CSVEDRGQGSYEQYF
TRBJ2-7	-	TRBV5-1	CASSLGRISYEQYF